A selection of T cell receptor beta chains follows, all from one sample in a study of human T cells and chemical hapten exposure. TCRdb reanalysed the RACE reads using MiXCR and keeps one entry per CDR3 protein. Among about 120,000 distinct CDR3 sequences, 13% were seen once, and the ten largest hold around 3%. The sample here was whole blood, taken in connection with sensitization to the hapten diphenylcyclopropenone (DPC). The receptors come from a woman between 18 and 29 years old with alopecia areata. Some clones in this sample may be carry-over from other donors' samples. The conserved cysteine and the conserved F or W are not part of the CDR3 here.

TRBV7-2	TRBJ1-1	ASSAQGAGTEAF
TRBV27	TRBJ1-2	ASSPFAGTYGYT
TRBV5-4	TRBJ2-2	ASSYRDRDAGELF
TRBV28	TRBJ2-7	ATLAGGLVPYEQY
TRBV10-2	TRBJ2-5	ASSGGTGGAETQY
TRBV18	TRBJ2-1	ASSPRTWSSGGEINNEQF
TRBV10-1	TRBJ1-6	ASSVALNSPLH
TRBV4-2	TRBJ2-5	ASSQAAGSGSQETQY
TRBV6-2/TRBV6-3	TRBJ2-3	ASSYSRDSSTDTQY
TRBV18	TRBJ1-1	ASSPTHSGNTEAF
TRBV18	TRBJ2-4	ASSPGARGIQY
TRBV27	TRBJ2-7	ASSLRASGGYGEQY
TRBV6-5	TRBJ1-6	ASHRSGGSSYNSPLH
TRBV6-2/TRBV6-3	TRBJ2-4	ASSPWRDNIQY
TRBV27	TRBJ2-2	ASSFNSGGSNRELF
TRBV18	TRBJ2-2	ASSPVGKDGELF
TRBV19	TRBJ1-4	ASSDRFATNEKLF
TRBV4-3	TRBJ2-7	ASSQDGTAIRREQY
TRBV7-2	TRBJ1-1	ASSLVPGGMNTEAF
TRBV6-5	TRBJ1-1	ASTSMDEAF
TRBV5-6	TRBJ2-1	ASSLEQGAFNEQF
TRBV29-1	TRBJ2-3	SAQTSGDYTDTQY
TRBV24-1	TRBJ2-2	ATSGVGGTGELF
TRBV30	TRBJ2-1	AWGDNNEQF
TRBV7-2	TRBJ2-7	ASSSSLLPYEQY
TRBV7-9	TRBJ2-2	ASNRQGEAGELF
TRBV27	TRBJ1-1	ASSLSVNTEAF
TRBV6-1	TRBJ1-5	ASSEASNQPQH
TRBV28	TRBJ2-1	ASSGRGVRYNEQF
TRBV4-3	TRBJ1-6	ASSQEWGGPKSSYNSPLH
TRBV6-2/TRBV6-3	TRBJ1-1	ASSLLGQTNTEAF
TRBV18	TRBJ2-6	ASSLIPPQSSGANVLT
TRBV6-2/TRBV6-3	TRBJ1-6	ASSYNSPLH
TRBV5-1	TRBJ2-5	ASSLGTVQETQY
TRBV6-2/TRBV6-3	TRBJ2-3	ASRGGAPKPDTQY
TRBV6-1	TRBJ2-1	ASSESGGLYNEQF
TRBV5-1	TRBJ2-7	ASRGTGVYEQY
TRBV6-5	TRBJ2-2	ASSLQGGSGELF
TRBV7-9	TRBJ2-3	ASSFSGPSTDTQY
TRBV25-1	TRBJ2-7	ASSESGTGAYEQY
TRBV5-5	TRBJ1-5	ASSLTVSNQPQH